These 9 T cell receptor beta chains were all obtained from the same sample, sequenced in a study of blood T cell repertoires in COVID-19. Clones were read by immunoSEQ multiplex PCR, and TCRdb kept only the in-frame ones, dropping some. The top ten hold around 0.6% of the sample, which has 60,000 to 80,000 clones, about 89% seen once. The sequenced sample consisted of peripheral blood. The receptors were sampled from a man aged 55-75 years with acute or convalescent COVID-19.

The rearrangement joins TRBV12-3 or TRBV12-4 to TRBJ1-2; D remains ambiguous. V was pared by 6 bases and J by 2 bases, with 4 bases between. The CDR3 extends over 11 amino acids. The DNA of the CDR3 is TGTGCCAGCAGCAGGAACTATGGCTACACCTTC. Amino acid sequence: CASSRNYGYTF.

As DNA, the CDR3 is TGTGCCAGCAGCCCGGACAGGGAGAACACTGAAGCTTTCTTT. Its translation: CASSPDRENTEAFF. V is TRBV3-1 (or the pseudogene TRBV3-2) and J is TRBJ1-1, with 8 bases fitting TRBD1. Germline V CDR1 and CDR2: LGHDT, YNNKEL (reference sequence). This CDR3 is 14 amino acids long. J was trimmed by 1 base and V by 4 bases; bases with no gene match: 2.

This chain connects TRBV6-4 to TRBJ2-3; TRBD2 matches 8 bases. Trimming took 8 bases from V and 1 from J; bases not matched to a gene: 5. The CDR3 runs to 14 residues. Germline V gene lookup returns CDR1 MRHNA and CDR2 SNTAGT. CDR3 bases: TGTGCCAGCTCCGCGGGGGGCCGCACAGATACGCAGTATTTT. Translated: CASSAGGRTDTQYF.

This clone was seen once. The V and J genes are TRBV29-1 and TRBJ2-7, with 9 bases lining up with TRBD1. Trimming at V came to 6 bases and at J to 3 bases, leaving 0 bases not matched to a gene. The V gene's germline CDR1 is SQVTM and CDR2 ANQGSEA. The CDR3 totals 11 residues. CDR3 sequence: CSVTGGYEQYF. The CDR3 nucleotides read TGCAGCGTGACAGGGGGCTACGAGCAGTACTTC.

The chain couples TRBV6-4 to TRBJ2-2; D remains ambiguous. CDR1 and CDR2 (germline): MRHNA, SNTAGT. The CDR3 consists of 13 residues. With 4 bases removed from V and 0 bases from J, the gap between germline ends came to 3 bases. The CDR3 here is CASSVSNTGELFF. The CDR3 bases are TGTGCCAGCAGTGTATCGAACACCGGGGAGCTGTTTTTT.

The chain links TRBV14 to TRBJ1-2, with TRBD1 matching 7 bases. The CDR3 spans 14 residues. Germline trimming cut 4 bases from V and 7 bases from J; bases unmatched to any gene: 9. Germline loops: CDR1 SGHDN, CDR2 FVKESK. CDR3 in amino acids: CASSLDRALFGYTF. Written as DNA, the CDR3 is TGTGCCAGCAGCCTAGACAGGGCTCTCTTTGGCTACACCTTC. The full variable domain, completed using reference TRBV14 and TRBJ1-2, is EAGVTQFPSHSVIEKGQTVTLRCDPISGHDNLYWYRRVMGKEIKFLLHFVKESKQDESGMPNNRFLAERTGGTYSTLKVQPAELEDSGVYFCASSLDRALFGYTFGSGTRLTVV.

This clone was seen once. V and J are TRBV19 and TRBJ1-2, with D unclear. Germline V gene data show CDR1 as LNHDA and CDR2 as SQIVND (reference sequence). V was clipped by 4 bases and J by 4 bases, with 13 bases between them. The CDR3 runs to 14 residues. CDR3 protein: CASSTLGRIYGYTF. The CDR3 DNA is TGTGCCAGTAGTACTCTGGGCCGGATCTATGGCTACACCTTC.

This chain joins TRBV6-5 and TRBJ1-1; TRBD1 agrees at 11 bases. CDR3 length: 13 amino acids. Germline values: CDR1 MNHEY, CDR2 SVGAGI. Trimming at V came to 11 bases and at J to 0 bases, leaving 2 bases not matched to a gene. The CDR3 protein is CAGDRGMNTEAFF. CDR3 nucleotide sequence: TGTGCCGGGGACAGGGGGATGAACACTGAAGCTTTCTTT.

The rearrangement links TRBV2 to TRBJ1-4; 9 nucleotides match TRBD1. CDR1 is SNHLY, CDR2 FYNNEI, per germline. V trimming: 7 bases; J trimming: 8 bases; junction bases outside the gene matches: 5. This CDR3 has 13 amino acids. The CDR3 DNA sequence: TGTGCCAGCACCTGGACAGGGGAGGAAAAACTGTTTTTT. It yields the protein CASTWTGEEKLFF.